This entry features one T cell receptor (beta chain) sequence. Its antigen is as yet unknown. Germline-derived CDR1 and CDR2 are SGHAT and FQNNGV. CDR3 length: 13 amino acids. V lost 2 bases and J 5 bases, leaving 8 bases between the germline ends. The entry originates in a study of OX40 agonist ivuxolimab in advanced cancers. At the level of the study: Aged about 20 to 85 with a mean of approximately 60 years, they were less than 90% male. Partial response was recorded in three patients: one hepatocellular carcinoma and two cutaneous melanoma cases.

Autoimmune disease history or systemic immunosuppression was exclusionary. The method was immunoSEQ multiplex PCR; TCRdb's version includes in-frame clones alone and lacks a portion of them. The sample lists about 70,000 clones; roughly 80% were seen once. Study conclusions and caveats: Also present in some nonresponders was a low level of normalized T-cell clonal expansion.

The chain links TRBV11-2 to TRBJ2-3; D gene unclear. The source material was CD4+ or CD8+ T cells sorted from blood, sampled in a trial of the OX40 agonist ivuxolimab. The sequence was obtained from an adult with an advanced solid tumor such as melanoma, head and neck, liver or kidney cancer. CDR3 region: CASSLPGLDTQYF. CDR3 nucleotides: TGTGCCAGCAGCTTACCAGGCTTAGATACGCAGTATTTT. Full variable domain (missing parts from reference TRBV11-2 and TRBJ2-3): EAGVAQSPRYKIIEKRQSVAFWCNPISGHATLYWYQQILGQGPKLLIQFQNNGVVDDSQLPKDRFSAERLKGVDSTLKIQPAKLEDSAVYLCASSLPGLDTQYFGPGTRLTVL.